This TCR beta chain was observed in a study of blood T cells in healthy people across ages. There are 10 residues in the CDR3. Per germline, CDR1 MGHDK and CDR2 SYGVNS. V dropped 6 bases and J dropped 7 bases, with 6 bases sitting between them. Turning to this clonotype: What it binds is not known.

General study findings and limits: Diversity estimates from one million T cells were considered underestimates.

The use of a sample-barcoded 5' primer and a J-beta primer mix characterized a second PCR of roughly 6 to 11 cycles. TCRdb reprocessed the 5' RACE reads via MiXCR and lists one record per CDR3 protein. This table holds 1.5 million to 2 million distinct CDR3 sequences, 30% to 35% found once. Sequences were obtained from blood. The chain carries TRBV25-1 and TRBJ1-1; D call uncertain. This receptor was identified in a woman aged 25 to 39 in good health. CDR3 protein: CASRGREAFF. The CDR3 nucleotides are TGTGCCAGCAGGGGCCGTGAAGCTTTCTTT.